This T cell receptor beta chain was profiled in a study of T cells in Graves' hyperthyroidism and ophthalmopathy. It was RNA transcripts that yielded the amplified TCR beta CDR3 regions. TCR CDR3 regions were first amplified by RT-PCR with HTBI primers. TCRdb processed the multiplex PCR reads anew with MiXCR; each CDR3 protein has one entry. The data contain around 390,000 distinct CDR3 sequences, roughly 14% of them seen just once; the ten biggest clones take up about 18%. Study findings and constraints: Clonotypes that were expanded in thyroid above 0.001 mostly appeared in blood too.

Worth noting for this clonotype: Its specificity is unknown.

Fresh 10 ml peripheral blood yielded PBMCs. CDR1 and CDR2 from the germline V gene are DFQATT and SNEGSKA (reference sequence). This CDR3 contains 10 residues. Trimming pared 6 bases from V and 5 bases from J, leaving 7 bases between. This clonotype was sampled from a woman aged 25 to 45 with Graves' ophthalmopathy. The sequencing input was blood. The chain uses TRBV20-1 and TRBJ2-5, with D possibly matching TRBD2 (5 bases). CDR3 region: CSATGETQYF. For the CDR3, the DNA is TGCAGTGCCACGGGGGAGACCCAGTACTTC.